This record covers a single TCR beta chain. What it binds is unknown. The V gene's germline CDR1 is DFQATT and CDR2 SNEGSKA (reference sequence). There are 12 residues in the CDR3. This record belongs to a study of monozygotic twins with inflammatory bowel disease. Study observations and caveats: TCRbeta inverse Simpson diversity was decreased in IBD patients versus healthy co-twins. Among IBD patients, fewer clonotypes were shared with others than among healthy twins, especially with disease activity. Support for a single strong signal or clonotype associated with IBD was absent.

TCRdb reprocessed the 5' RACE reads, keeping one entry per CDR3 protein, no DNA. This specimen shows some 440,000 distinct CDR3 sequences; the ten leading clones hold about 2.3%. The material sequenced was blood. This TCR was recovered from a human donor with ulcerative colitis or Crohn's disease, or a healthy co-twin of an affected twin (not recorded which). This chain connects TRBV20-1 to TRBJ2-1. The CDR3 is CSGVERRNEQFF.